A selection of T cell receptor beta chains follows, all from one sample in a study of OX40 agonist ivuxolimab in advanced cancers. Repertoires were generated with immunoSEQ multiplex PCR, while TCRdb's copy carries only in-frame clones and drops some. The data show 60,000 to 80,000 clones, around 85% seen once. This sample comprised CD4+ or CD8+ T cells sorted from blood, obtained in a trial of the OX40 agonist ivuxolimab. The receptor source for this set is an adult with an advanced solid tumor such as melanoma, head and neck, liver or kidney cancer. Both conserved end residues are part of each CDR3. The order of the fields is D gene, V gene, J gene, clone size, CDR3 DNA, CDR3 protein. The D gene is left open where the match is weak. Part of the rows lack a size; the others show once, few, many or a class for expanded clones.

d_call: TRBD2; v_call: TRBV28; j_call: TRBJ2-7; clone_size: few; cdr3_nt: TGTGCCAGCAGTCGCGGGGGGGCGTACGAGCAGTACTTC; cdr3_aa: CASSRGGAYEQYF
d_call: TRBD2; v_call: TRBV11-1; j_call: TRBJ2-1; clone_size: NA; cdr3_nt: TGTGCCAGCAGGCTCCTGGCGGGGGGATACAATGAGCAGTTCTTC; cdr3_aa: CASRLLAGGYNEQFF
d_call: NA; v_call: TRBV5-5; j_call: TRBJ1-5; clone_size: NA; cdr3_nt: TGTGCCAGCAGCTTGGATTTGTATCAGCCCCAGCATTTT; cdr3_aa: CASSLDLYQPQHF
d_call: NA; v_call: TRBV19; j_call: TRBJ1-5; clone_size: NA; cdr3_nt: TGTGCCAGCAACGACGGGGGGCCTTATAGCAATCAGCCCCAGCATTTT; cdr3_aa: CASNDGGPYSNQPQHF
d_call: NA; v_call: TRBV27; j_call: TRBJ2-3; clone_size: NA; cdr3_nt: TGTGCCAGTGGTCATAGCACAGATACGCAGTATTTT; cdr3_aa: CASGHSTDTQYF
d_call: NA; v_call: TRBV7-6; j_call: TRBJ1-6; clone_size: NA; cdr3_nt: TGTGCCAGCAGCTTAGGCGGGAGGGGACCAAATTCACCCCTCCACTTT; cdr3_aa: CASSLGGRGPNSPLHF
d_call: NA; v_call: TRBV11-2; j_call: TRBJ1-1; clone_size: NA; cdr3_nt: TGTGCCAGCAGCTTTAATCAGGGATCAGGCACTGAAGCTTTCTTT; cdr3_aa: CASSFNQGSGTEAFF
d_call: NA; v_call: TRBV6-5; j_call: TRBJ2-7; clone_size: NA; cdr3_nt: TGTGCCAGCAGTAGACAGGCTGGCTCCTACGAGCAGTACTTC; cdr3_aa: CASSRQAGSYEQYF
d_call: NA; v_call: TRBV7-3; j_call: TRBJ2-6; clone_size: few; cdr3_nt: TGTGCCAGCAGTCTCGACAATGGGGCCAACGTCCTGACTTTC; cdr3_aa: CASSLDNGANVLTF
d_call: NA; v_call: TRBV6-1; j_call: TRBJ1-2; clone_size: NA; cdr3_nt: TGTGCCAGCAGTGCACAGAACTATGGCTACACCTTC; cdr3_aa: CASSAQNYGYTF
d_call: TRBD1; v_call: TRBV5-4; j_call: TRBJ2-7; clone_size: NA; cdr3_nt: TGTGCCAGCAGCGCGGGGACAGGGGGAACCTACGAGCAGTACTTC; cdr3_aa: CASSAGTGGTYEQYF
d_call: TRBD2; v_call: TRBV7-2; j_call: TRBJ2-7; clone_size: NA; cdr3_nt: TGTGCCAGCAGCTTACGAGCGGGAGGAAGCGGGTACGAGCAGTACTTC; cdr3_aa: CASSLRAGGSGYEQYF
d_call: NA; v_call: TRBV19; j_call: TRBJ1-1; clone_size: NA; cdr3_nt: TGTGCCAGTAGTATATCAGTGAACACTGAAGCTTTCTTT; cdr3_aa: CASSISVNTEAFF
d_call: NA; v_call: TRBV10-3; j_call: TRBJ1-1; clone_size: NA; cdr3_nt: TGTGCCATCAGTACGGGACTCACGAACACTGAAGCTTTCTTT; cdr3_aa: CAISTGLTNTEAFF
d_call: NA; v_call: TRBV30; j_call: TRBJ1-1; clone_size: NA; cdr3_nt: TGTGCCTGGAGGGATACAGTGAGCACTGAAGCTTTCTTT; cdr3_aa: CAWRDTVSTEAFF
d_call: NA; v_call: TRBV9; j_call: TRBJ2-3; clone_size: NA; cdr3_nt: TGTGCCAGCAGCGTAGGGGGCTATAGCACAGATACGCAGTATTTT; cdr3_aa: CASSVGGYSTDTQYF
d_call: TRBD2; v_call: TRBV7-2; j_call: TRBJ2-3; clone_size: NA; cdr3_nt: TGTGCCAGCAGCTTACTAGCGGGAGGCACAGATACGCAGTATTTT; cdr3_aa: CASSLLAGGTDTQYF
d_call: NA; v_call: TRBV10-1; j_call: TRBJ2-3; clone_size: NA; cdr3_nt: TGCGCCAGCAGAGACAGCACAGATACGCAGTATTTT; cdr3_aa: CASRDSTDTQYF
d_call: NA; v_call: TRBV10-3; j_call: TRBJ1-1; clone_size: NA; cdr3_nt: TGTGCCATCAGTGGAGGGAACACTGAAGCTTTCTTT; cdr3_aa: CAISGGNTEAFF
d_call: NA; v_call: TRBV30; j_call: TRBJ1-5; clone_size: few; cdr3_nt: TGTGCCTGGAGTTCATACTGGGAGGGGCCCCAGCATTTT; cdr3_aa: CAWSSYWEGPQHF
d_call: NA; v_call: TRBV6-1; j_call: TRBJ1-2; clone_size: NA; cdr3_nt: TGTGCCAGCAGTCGAATCGTACAGGGTTCCTATGGCTACACCTTC; cdr3_aa: CASSRIVQGSYGYTF
d_call: NA; v_call: TRBV6-5; j_call: TRBJ1-2; clone_size: few; cdr3_nt: TGTGCCAGCACCAAGAGCGGGGCTCGGGGCTACACCTTC; cdr3_aa: CASTKSGARGYTF
d_call: TRBD1; v_call: TRBV6-1; j_call: TRBJ1-1; clone_size: NA; cdr3_nt: TGTGCCAGCAGTGAAATGGCAGGGGGTAAGAACACTGAAGCTTTCTTT; cdr3_aa: CASSEMAGGKNTEAFF
d_call: TRBD2; v_call: TRBV18; j_call: TRBJ2-1; clone_size: NA; cdr3_nt: TGTGCCAGCTCACCGGGGCGACTAGCGGGGGACCACTCCTACAATGAGCAGTTCTTC; cdr3_aa: CASSPGRLAGDHSYNEQFF
d_call: NA; v_call: TRBV6-1; j_call: TRBJ2-3; clone_size: NA; cdr3_nt: TGTGCCAGCAGTAGCGGGAGCACAGATACGCAGTATTTT; cdr3_aa: CASSSGSTDTQYF
d_call: NA; v_call: TRBV7-9; j_call: TRBJ2-7; clone_size: NA; cdr3_nt: TGTGCCAGCATCCCAACTAGCAGCCACGAGCAGTACTTC; cdr3_aa: CASIPTSSHEQYF
d_call: NA; v_call: TRBV28; j_call: TRBJ1-5; clone_size: few; cdr3_nt: TGTGCCAGCAGTCTCGTACAGGGTTATAGCAATCAGCCCCAGCATTTT; cdr3_aa: CASSLVQGYSNQPQHF
d_call: NA; v_call: TRBV9; j_call: TRBJ1-1; clone_size: NA; cdr3_nt: TGTGCCAGCAGCGGTCGACAGAATTTGAACACTGAAGCTTTCTTT; cdr3_aa: CASSGRQNLNTEAFF
d_call: TRBD2; v_call: TRBV4-2; j_call: TRBJ2-3; clone_size: NA; cdr3_nt: TGTGCCAGCAGCCAAGAAACTAGCGGGTCTAGCACAGATACGCAGTATTTT; cdr3_aa: CASSQETSGSSTDTQYF
d_call: NA; v_call: TRBV5-4; j_call: TRBJ2-1; clone_size: NA; cdr3_nt: TGTGCCAGCAGCTTGGGGGGAGGCAGCTACAATGAGCAGTTCTTC; cdr3_aa: CASSLGGGSYNEQFF
d_call: TRBD1; v_call: TRBV2; j_call: TRBJ2-2; clone_size: NA; cdr3_nt: TGTGCCAGCTCCCCTTCCAGGACAGGGGGGACCGGGGAGCTGTTTTTT; cdr3_aa: CASSPSRTGGTGELFF
d_call: TRBD2; v_call: TRBV5-1; j_call: TRBJ2-7; clone_size: NA; cdr3_nt: TGCGCCAGCAGCGAACTAGCGGGAGGGCCCTACGAGCAGTACTTC; cdr3_aa: CASSELAGGPYEQYF
d_call: NA; v_call: TRBV10-1; j_call: TRBJ1-2; clone_size: NA; cdr3_nt: TGCGCCAGCAGTGCGGCCCTCTCGGGCGGCTACACCTTC; cdr3_aa: CASSAALSGGYTF
d_call: NA; v_call: TRBV6-1; j_call: TRBJ1-1; clone_size: NA; cdr3_nt: TGTGCCAGCAACTTCGGGACCGGGAGTACTGAAGCTTTCTTT; cdr3_aa: CASNFGTGSTEAFF
d_call: NA; v_call: TRBV7-2; j_call: TRBJ1-2; clone_size: few; cdr3_nt: TGTGCCAGCAGCTTTACGTTAACAGGGCCTGATGGCTACACCTTC; cdr3_aa: CASSFTLTGPDGYTF
d_call: NA; v_call: TRBV7-9; j_call: TRBJ1-5; clone_size: NA; cdr3_nt: TGTGCCAGCAGCTCCTTAGGGCCCCAGCATTTT; cdr3_aa: CASSSLGPQHF
d_call: NA; v_call: TRBV7-2; j_call: TRBJ2-4; clone_size: once; cdr3_nt: TGTGCCAGCAGCCTTGAGCAGGGGTATGGCATTCAGTACTTC; cdr3_aa: CASSLEQGYGIQYF
d_call: NA; v_call: TRBV6-1; j_call: TRBJ2-7; clone_size: NA; cdr3_nt: TGTGCCAGCTGCCCCCGACTAGCCTACGAGCAGTACTTC; cdr3_aa: CASCPRLAYEQYF
d_call: NA; v_call: TRBV6-5; j_call: TRBJ2-5; clone_size: NA; cdr3_nt: TGTGCCAGCAGTTACTCCGGGAGTAAAGAGACCCAGTACTTC; cdr3_aa: CASSYSGSKETQYF
d_call: NA; v_call: TRBV7-3; j_call: TRBJ1-2; clone_size: NA; cdr3_nt: TGTGCCAGCAGCTTACTGCAAGGCTATGGCTACACCTTC; cdr3_aa: CASSLLQGYGYTF
d_call: TRBD1; v_call: TRBV4-3; j_call: TRBJ2-3; clone_size: many; cdr3_nt: TGCGCCAGCAGCCCTGAGGGACAGCCTAGGGATACGCAGTATTTT; cdr3_aa: CASSPEGQPRDTQYF
d_call: NA; v_call: TRBV11-1; j_call: TRBJ2-7; clone_size: NA; cdr3_nt: TGTGCCAGCAGCTTAACTCCACAGATTTCCTACGAGCAGTACTTC; cdr3_aa: CASSLTPQISYEQYF
d_call: NA; v_call: TRBV11-1; j_call: TRBJ2-2; clone_size: few; cdr3_nt: TGTGCCAGCAGCTGGGGGCGGGGCACCGGGGAGCTGTTTTTT; cdr3_aa: CASSWGRGTGELFF
d_call: NA; v_call: TRBV2; j_call: TRBJ1-2; clone_size: NA; cdr3_nt: TGTGCCAGCAGGGAGGGGTTTGGAGGCTACACCTTC; cdr3_aa: CASREGFGGYTF
d_call: NA; v_call: TRBV5-1; j_call: TRBJ1-2; clone_size: few; cdr3_nt: TGCGCCAGCAGCTTGGAGGGGGGGAGCTATGGCTACACCTTC; cdr3_aa: CASSLEGGSYGYTF
d_call: NA; v_call: TRBV5-4; j_call: TRBJ1-5; clone_size: NA; cdr3_nt: TGTGCCAGCAGCCCCCGACCGGCGGGCAGGCCCCAGCATTTT; cdr3_aa: CASSPRPAGRPQHF
d_call: NA; v_call: TRBV11-2; j_call: TRBJ2-1; clone_size: few; cdr3_nt: TGTGCCAGCAGCTCAAGACTAGTCAACAATGAGCAGTTCTTC; cdr3_aa: CASSSRLVNNEQFF
d_call: NA; v_call: TRBV6-6; j_call: TRBJ2-7; clone_size: NA; cdr3_nt: TGTGCCAGCAGTTACTCCTCAGGGTTCTCCTACGAGCAGTACTTC; cdr3_aa: CASSYSSGFSYEQYF
d_call: NA; v_call: TRBV9; j_call: TRBJ2-1; clone_size: NA; cdr3_nt: TGTGCCAGCAGCGTAGGATCAGGGTCCTACAATGAGCAGTTCTTC; cdr3_aa: CASSVGSGSYNEQFF
d_call: NA; v_call: TRBV10-3; j_call: TRBJ2-1; clone_size: NA; cdr3_nt: TGTGCCATCCAGCCTAGGGGGGCTAACAATGAGCAGTTCTTC; cdr3_aa: CAIQPRGANNEQFF
d_call: TRBD1; v_call: TRBV7-2; j_call: TRBJ2-1; clone_size: NA; cdr3_nt: TGTGCCAGCAGCCAGGGACAGGGGAGGAGGGATGAGCAGTTCTTC; cdr3_aa: CASSQGQGRRDEQFF
d_call: NA; v_call: TRBV4-1; j_call: TRBJ1-6; clone_size: NA; cdr3_nt: TGCGCCAGCAGCCAGAATAGTCAGGGAGCACCCCTCCACTTT; cdr3_aa: CASSQNSQGAPLHF
d_call: NA; v_call: TRBV30; j_call: TRBJ1-5; clone_size: NA; cdr3_nt: TGTGCCTGGAGTGTGGCCCCGGACGGAAATCAGCCCCAGCATTTT; cdr3_aa: CAWSVAPDGNQPQHF